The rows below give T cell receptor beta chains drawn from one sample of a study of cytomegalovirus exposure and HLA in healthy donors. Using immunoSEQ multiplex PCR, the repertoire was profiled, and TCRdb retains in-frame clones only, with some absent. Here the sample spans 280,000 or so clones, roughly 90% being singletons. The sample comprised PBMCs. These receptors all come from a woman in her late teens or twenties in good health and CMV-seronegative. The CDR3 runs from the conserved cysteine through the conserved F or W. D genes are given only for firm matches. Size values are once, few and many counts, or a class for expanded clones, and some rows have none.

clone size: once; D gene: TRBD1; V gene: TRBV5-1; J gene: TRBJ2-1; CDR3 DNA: TGCGCCAGCAGCTGGACAGGGGAGGCCTACAATGAGCAGTTCTTC; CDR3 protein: CASSWTGEAYNEQFF
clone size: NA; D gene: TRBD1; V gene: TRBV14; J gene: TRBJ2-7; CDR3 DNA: TGTGCCAGCAGCCAACCGAGGACAGGGACGCATGAGCAGTCCTTC; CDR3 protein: CASSQPRTGTHEQSF
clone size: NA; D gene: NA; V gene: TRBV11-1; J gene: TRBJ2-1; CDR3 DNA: TGTGCCAGCAGTTTTCGGGGATATGAGCAGTTCTTC; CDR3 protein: CASSFRGYEQFF
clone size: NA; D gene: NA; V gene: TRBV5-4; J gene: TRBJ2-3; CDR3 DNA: TGTGCCAGCAACGACAGATATTATCTAAACACAGATACGCAGTATTTT; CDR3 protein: CASNDRYYLNTDTQYF
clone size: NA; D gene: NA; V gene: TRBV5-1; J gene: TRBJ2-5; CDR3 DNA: TGCGCCAGCAGCCCCGGCAGGGGCACTATCCAAGAGACCCAGTACTTC; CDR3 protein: CASSPGRGTIQETQYF
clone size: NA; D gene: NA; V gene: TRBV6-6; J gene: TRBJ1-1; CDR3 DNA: TGTGCCAGCAGTTACCCCTCGGGCACTGAAGCTTTCTTT; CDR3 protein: CASSYPSGTEAFF
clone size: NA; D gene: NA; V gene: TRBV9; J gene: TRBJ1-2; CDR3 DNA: TGTGCCAGCAGCGTAGCAGGGTTCTATGGCTACACCTTC; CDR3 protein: CASSVAGFYGYTF
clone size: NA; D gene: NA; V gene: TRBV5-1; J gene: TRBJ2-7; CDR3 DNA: TGCGCCAGCAGCCACACGACAAACTACGAGCAGTACTTC; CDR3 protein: CASSHTTNYEQYF
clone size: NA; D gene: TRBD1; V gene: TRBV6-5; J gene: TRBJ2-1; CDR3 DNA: TGTGCCAGCAGTTACTTTGGACAGGGCTACAATGAGCAGTTCTTC; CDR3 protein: CASSYFGQGYNEQFF
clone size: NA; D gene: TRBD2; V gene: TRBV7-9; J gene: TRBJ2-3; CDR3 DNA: TGTTCCAGCAGCTCTAGACTAGCGGGCTATGGCACAGATACGCAGTATTTT; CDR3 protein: CSSSSRLAGYGTDTQYF
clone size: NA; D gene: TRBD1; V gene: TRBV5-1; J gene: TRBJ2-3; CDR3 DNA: TGCGCCAGCAGCTTGGGCCAGGGGGCAGATACGCAGTATTTT; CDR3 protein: CASSLGQGADTQYF
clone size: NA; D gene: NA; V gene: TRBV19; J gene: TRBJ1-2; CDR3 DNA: TGTGCCAGTAGTACAGGGCATGGCTACACCTTC; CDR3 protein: CASSTGHGYTF
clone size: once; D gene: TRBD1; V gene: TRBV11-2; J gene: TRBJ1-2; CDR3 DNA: TGTGCCAGCAGCCCCAGCCGGGACAGAGATGGCTACACCTTC; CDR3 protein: CASSPSRDRDGYTF
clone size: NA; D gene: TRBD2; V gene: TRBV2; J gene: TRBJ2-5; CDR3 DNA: TGTGCCAGCAGTGAGACTAGCGGGGGGGCCGGAGAGACCCAGTACTTC; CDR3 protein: CASSETSGGAGETQYF
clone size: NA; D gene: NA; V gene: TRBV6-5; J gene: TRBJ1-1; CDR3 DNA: TGTGCCAGCAGTTACAGGCGGATTAACACTGAAGCTTTCTTT; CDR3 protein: CASSYRRINTEAFF
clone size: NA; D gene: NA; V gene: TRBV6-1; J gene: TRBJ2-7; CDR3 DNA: TGTGCCAGCAGTGTTCTAGCCGAGCAGTACTTC; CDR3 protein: CASSVLAEQYF